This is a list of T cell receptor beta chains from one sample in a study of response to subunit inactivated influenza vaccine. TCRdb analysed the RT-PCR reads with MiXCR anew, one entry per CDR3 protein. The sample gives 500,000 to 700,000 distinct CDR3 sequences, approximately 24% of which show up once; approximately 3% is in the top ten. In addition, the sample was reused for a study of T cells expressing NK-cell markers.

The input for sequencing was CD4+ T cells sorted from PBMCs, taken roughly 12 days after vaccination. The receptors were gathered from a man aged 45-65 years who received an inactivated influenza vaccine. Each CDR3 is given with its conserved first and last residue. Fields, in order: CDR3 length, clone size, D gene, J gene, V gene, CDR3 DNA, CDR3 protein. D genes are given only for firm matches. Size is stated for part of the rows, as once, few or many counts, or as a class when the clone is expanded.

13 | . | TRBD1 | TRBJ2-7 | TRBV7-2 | TGTGCCAGCAGCTCCGGGACAGGGGGCTCCGAGTACTTC | CASSSGTGGSEYF
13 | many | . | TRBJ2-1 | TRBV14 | TGTGCCAGCAGTCGGAGCTCCTACAATGAGCAGTTCTTC | CASSRSSYNEQFF
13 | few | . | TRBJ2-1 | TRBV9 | TGTGCCAGCAGTAATTTGCTGGGCCATGAGCAGTTCTTC | CASSNLLGHEQFF
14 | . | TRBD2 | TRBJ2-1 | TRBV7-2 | TGTGCCAGCAGCCTTTACCGGGAGGGAGGGGAGCAGTTCTTC | CASSLYREGGEQFF
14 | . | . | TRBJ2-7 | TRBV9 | TGTGCCAGCAGCGTAGGTGAACTCGGCTACGAGCAGTACTTC | CASSVGELGYEQYF
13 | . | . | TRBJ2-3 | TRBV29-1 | TGCAGCGTTGGGGCGGGGAGCACAGATACGCAGTATTTT | CSVGAGSTDTQYF
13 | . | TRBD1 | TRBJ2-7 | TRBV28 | TGTGCCGTAGGGGACAGGGGGCCCTACGAGCAGTACTTC | CAVGDRGPYEQYF
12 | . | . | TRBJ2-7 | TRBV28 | TGTGCCAGCAGAATCGGAGGTTACGAGCAGTACTTC | CASRIGGYEQYF
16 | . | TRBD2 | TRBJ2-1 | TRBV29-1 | TGCAGCGTTGAACTTCGGGGGGGGAGCTCCTACAATGAGCAGTTCTTC | CSVELRGGSSYNEQFF
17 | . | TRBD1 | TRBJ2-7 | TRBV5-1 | TGCGCCAGCAGCTTGGGCGGGACAGGGCGAAGTTCCTACGAGCAGTACTTC | CASSLGGTGRSSYEQYF
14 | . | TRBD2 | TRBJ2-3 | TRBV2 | TGTGCCAGCATTCCAGCGGGACCCGGGGATGCGCAGTATTTT | CASIPAGPGDAQYF
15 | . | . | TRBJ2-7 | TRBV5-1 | TGCGCCAGCAGCTCCAAGGGGGGGCGGAGGTACGAGCAGTACTTC | CASSSKGGRRYEQYF
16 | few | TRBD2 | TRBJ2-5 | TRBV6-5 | TGTGCCAGCAGTTACGATGCTAGCGGGGACCAAGAGACCCAGTACTTC | CASSYDASGDQETQYF
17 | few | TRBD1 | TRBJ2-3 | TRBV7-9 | TGTGCCAGCAGCAGCCCTACGCGGGACAGGCACACAGATACGCAGTATTTT | CASSSPTRDRHTDTQYF
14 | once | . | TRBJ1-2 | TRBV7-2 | TGTGCCAGCAGCCCCTCCCCCCGGGTCGATGGCTACACCTTC | CASSPSPRVDGYTF
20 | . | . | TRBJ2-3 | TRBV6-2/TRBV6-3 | TGTGCCAGTAGTTACTCGACCCCCTCGGGACAAGGGTCACCTTTAGATACGCAGTATTTT | CASSYSTPSGQGSPLDTQYF
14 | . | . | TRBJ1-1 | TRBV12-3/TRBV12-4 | TGTGCCAGCAATTATCGAGGGGGACCGGCTGAAGCTTTCTTT | CASNYRGGPAEAFF
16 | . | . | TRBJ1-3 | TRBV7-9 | TGTGCCAGCAGCCCCCTGGGGACATTCTCTGGAAACACCATATATTTT | CASSPLGTFSGNTIYF
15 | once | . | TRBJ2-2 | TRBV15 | TGTGCCACCAGCAGAGACAGGGGAGGCACCGGGGAGCTGTTTTTT | CATSRDRGGTGELFF
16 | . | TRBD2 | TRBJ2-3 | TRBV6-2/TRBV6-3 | TGTGCCAGCAGCCCACGCCGCGGGGGGCGCGCAGATACGCAGTATTTT | CASSPRRGGRADTQYF
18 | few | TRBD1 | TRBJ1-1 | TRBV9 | TGTGCCAGCAGTGCTTTGCCGGGACAGGGGGCGATAGGCACTGAAGCTTTCTTT | CASSALPGQGAIGTEAFF
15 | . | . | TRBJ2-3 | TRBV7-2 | TGTGCCAGCAGCTTACTAGCGAGGGGCACAGATACGCAGTATTTT | CASSLLARGTDTQYF
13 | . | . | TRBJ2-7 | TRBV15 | TGTGCCACCAGCAGAGATCAGGCCTACGAGCAGTACTTC | CATSRDQAYEQYF
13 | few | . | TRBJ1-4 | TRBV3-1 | TGTGCCAGCAGCCAAGTGAGTAATGAAAAACTGTTTTTT | CASSQVSNEKLFF
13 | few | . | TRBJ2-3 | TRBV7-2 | TGTGCCAGCAGCTGGGCTTTCGAAGATACGCAGTATTTT | CASSWAFEDTQYF
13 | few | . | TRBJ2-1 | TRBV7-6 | TGTGCCAGCAGCCGCGACTTGGGTGGATTGCAGTTCTTC | CASSRDLGGLQFF
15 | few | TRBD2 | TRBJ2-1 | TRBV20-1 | TGCAGTGCGACCGGACTAGCGGGACCCTACAATGAGCAGTTCTTC | CSATGLAGPYNEQFF
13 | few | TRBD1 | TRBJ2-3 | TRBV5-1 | TGCGCCAGCCGACAGGGGGAAACAGATACGCAGTATTTT | CASRQGETDTQYF
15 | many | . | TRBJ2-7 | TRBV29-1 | TGCAGCGTTGAAGCCCAGTACAGGAACTCCTACGAGCAGTACTTC | CSVEAQYRNSYEQYF
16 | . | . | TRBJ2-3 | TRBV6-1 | TGTGCCAGCAGTGTGAGACACCCTACTAGCACAGATACGCAGTATTTT | CASSVRHPTSTDTQYF
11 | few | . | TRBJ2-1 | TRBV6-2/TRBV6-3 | TGTGCCAGCACCCAAGGGAGTGAGCAGTTCTTC | CASTQGSEQFF
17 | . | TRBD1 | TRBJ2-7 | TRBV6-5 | TGTGCCAGCAGTTTTCGATTGGGACAGGGGGGTTCCTACGAGCAGTACTTC | CASSFRLGQGGSYEQYF
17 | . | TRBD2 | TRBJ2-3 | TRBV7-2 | TGTGCCAGCAGCCCACTTGGAAGCGGGGCCCGCACAGATACGCAGTATTTT | CASSPLGSGARTDTQYF
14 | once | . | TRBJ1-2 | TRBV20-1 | TGCAGTGCCCCCCTTAAGGTAGAAGTTTATGGCTACACCTTC | CSAPLKVEVYGYTF
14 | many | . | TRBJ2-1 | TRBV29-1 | TGCAGCGTCCAACGAGGGACGGGAAACAATGAGCAGTTCTTC | CSVQRGTGNNEQFF